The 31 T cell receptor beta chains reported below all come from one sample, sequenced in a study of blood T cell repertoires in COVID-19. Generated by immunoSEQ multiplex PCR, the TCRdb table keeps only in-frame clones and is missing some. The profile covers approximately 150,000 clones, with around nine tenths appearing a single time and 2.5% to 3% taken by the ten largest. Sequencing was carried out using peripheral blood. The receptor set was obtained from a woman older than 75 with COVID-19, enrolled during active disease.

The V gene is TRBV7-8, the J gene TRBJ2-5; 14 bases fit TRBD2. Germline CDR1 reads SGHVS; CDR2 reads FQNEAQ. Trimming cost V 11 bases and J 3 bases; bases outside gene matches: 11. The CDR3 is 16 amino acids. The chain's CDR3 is CAFPGTSGRREETQYF. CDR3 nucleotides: TGTGCCTTTCCAGGGACTAGCGGGAGAAGGGAAGAGACCCAGTACTTC.

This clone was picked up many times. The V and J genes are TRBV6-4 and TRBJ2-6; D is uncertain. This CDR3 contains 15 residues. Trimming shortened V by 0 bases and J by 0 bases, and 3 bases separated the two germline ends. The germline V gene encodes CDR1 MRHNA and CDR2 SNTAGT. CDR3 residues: CASSDSSSGANVLTF. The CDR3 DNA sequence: TGTGCCAGCAGTGACTCCAGCTCTGGGGCCAACGTCCTGACTTTC.

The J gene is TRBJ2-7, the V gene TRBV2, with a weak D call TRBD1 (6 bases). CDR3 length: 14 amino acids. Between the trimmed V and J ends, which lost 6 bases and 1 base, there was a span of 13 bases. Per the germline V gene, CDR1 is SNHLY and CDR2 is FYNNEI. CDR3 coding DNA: TGTGCCAGCAGAACAGGGTCAAGGTCCTACGAGCAGTACTTC. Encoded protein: CASRTGSRSYEQYF.

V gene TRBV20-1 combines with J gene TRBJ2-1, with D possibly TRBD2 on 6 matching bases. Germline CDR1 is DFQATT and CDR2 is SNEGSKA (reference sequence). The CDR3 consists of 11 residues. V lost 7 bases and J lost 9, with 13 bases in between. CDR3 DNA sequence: TGCAGTGTCAGGGAGGTCGGTGAGCAGTTCTTC. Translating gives CSVREVGEQFF.

This CDR3 reads CASSFLAGRETQYF. CDR3 nucleotide sequence: TGTGCCAGCAGTTTTCTAGCGGGAAGGGAGACCCAGTACTTC. The chain joins TRBV27 to TRBJ2-5; 9 bases map to TRBD2. CDR1 is MNHEY and CDR2 is SMNVEV in the germline V gene (reference sequence). The J segment lost 5 bases and the V segment lost 3 bases, leaving 4 bases of the junction unmatched. The length of the CDR3 is 14 residues.

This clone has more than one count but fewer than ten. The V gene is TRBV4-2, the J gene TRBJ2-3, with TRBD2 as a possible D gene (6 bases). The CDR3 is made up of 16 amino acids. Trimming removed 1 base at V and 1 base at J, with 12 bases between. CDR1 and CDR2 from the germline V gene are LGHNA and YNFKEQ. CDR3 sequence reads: CASSQVEAGRTDTQYF. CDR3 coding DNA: TGTGCCAGCAGCCAAGTAGAAGCGGGCCGCACAGATACGCAGTATTTT.

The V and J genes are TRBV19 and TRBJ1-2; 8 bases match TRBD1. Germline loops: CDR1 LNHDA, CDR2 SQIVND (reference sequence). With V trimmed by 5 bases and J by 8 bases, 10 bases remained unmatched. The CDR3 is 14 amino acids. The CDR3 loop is CASSRDRTLLGYTF. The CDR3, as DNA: TGTGCCAGTAGTCGGGACAGGACCCTCCTCGGCTACACCTTC.

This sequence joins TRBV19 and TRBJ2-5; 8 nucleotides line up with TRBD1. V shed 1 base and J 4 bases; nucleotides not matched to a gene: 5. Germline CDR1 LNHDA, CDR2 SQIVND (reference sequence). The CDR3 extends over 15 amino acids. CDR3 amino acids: CASSIGGTGGETQYF. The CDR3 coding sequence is TGTGCCAGTAGTATAGGGGGGACAGGTGGAGAGACCCAGTACTTC.

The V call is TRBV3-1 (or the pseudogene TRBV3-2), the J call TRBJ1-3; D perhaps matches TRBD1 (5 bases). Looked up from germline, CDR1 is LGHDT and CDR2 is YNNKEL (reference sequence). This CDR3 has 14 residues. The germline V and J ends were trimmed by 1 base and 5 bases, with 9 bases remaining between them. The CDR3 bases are TGTGCCAGCAGCCAAGGGGGGGGGAGAAACACCATATATTTT. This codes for CASSQGGGRNTIYF.

The CDR3 protein is CASSVAGGPPSDTQYF. Written as DNA, the CDR3 is TGTGCCAGCAGCGTAGCGGGAGGGCCCCCATCCGATACGCAGTATTTT. The chain is built from TRBV9 and TRBJ2-3, with TRBD2 identical over 8 bases. The CDR3 sequence is 16 residues long. The germline CDR1 and CDR2 sequences are SGDLS and YYNGEE. V trimming: 0 bases; J trimming: 6 bases; junction bases outside the gene matches: 9.

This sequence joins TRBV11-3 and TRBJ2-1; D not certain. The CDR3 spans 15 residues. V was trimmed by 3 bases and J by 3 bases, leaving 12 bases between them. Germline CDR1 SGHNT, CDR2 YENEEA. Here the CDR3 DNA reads TGTGCCAGCAGCTTCCTCACAGTTAGCTACAATGAGCAGTTCTTC. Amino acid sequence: CASSFLTVSYNEQFF.

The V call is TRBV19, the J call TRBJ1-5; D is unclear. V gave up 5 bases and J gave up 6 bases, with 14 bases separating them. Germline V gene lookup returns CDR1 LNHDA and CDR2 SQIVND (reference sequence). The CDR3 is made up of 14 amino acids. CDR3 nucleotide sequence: TGTGCCAGTAGTTCTGGACTCGGCAGTCAGCCCCAGCATTTT. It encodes CASSSGLGSQPQHF.

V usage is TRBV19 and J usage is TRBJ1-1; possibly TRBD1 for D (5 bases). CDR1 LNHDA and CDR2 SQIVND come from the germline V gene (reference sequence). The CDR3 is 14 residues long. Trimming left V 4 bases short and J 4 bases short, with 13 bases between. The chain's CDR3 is CASSNQGTGTEAFF. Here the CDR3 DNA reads TGTGCCAGTAGTAATCAGGGCACGGGCACTGAAGCTTTCTTT.

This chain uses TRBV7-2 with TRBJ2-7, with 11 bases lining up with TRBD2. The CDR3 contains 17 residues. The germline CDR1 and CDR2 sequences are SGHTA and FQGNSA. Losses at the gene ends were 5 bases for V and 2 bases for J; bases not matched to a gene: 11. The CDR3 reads CASSPSPTSGITYEQYF. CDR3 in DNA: TGTGCCAGCAGCCCTAGCCCGACTAGCGGGATTACCTACGAGCAGTACTTC.

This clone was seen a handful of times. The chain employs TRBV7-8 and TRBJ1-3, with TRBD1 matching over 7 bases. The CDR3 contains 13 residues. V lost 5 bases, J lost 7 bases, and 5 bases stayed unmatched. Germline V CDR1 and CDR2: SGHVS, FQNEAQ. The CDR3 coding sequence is TGTGCCAGCAGCGCAGGGGGTATTAACACCATATATTTT. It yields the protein CASSAGGINTIYF.

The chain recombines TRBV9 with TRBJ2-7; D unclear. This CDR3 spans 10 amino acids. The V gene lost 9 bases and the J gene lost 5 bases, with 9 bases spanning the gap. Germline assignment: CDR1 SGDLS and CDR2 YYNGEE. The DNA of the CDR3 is TGTGCCATCCCTCGGGACGAGCAGTACTTC. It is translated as CAIPRDEQYF.

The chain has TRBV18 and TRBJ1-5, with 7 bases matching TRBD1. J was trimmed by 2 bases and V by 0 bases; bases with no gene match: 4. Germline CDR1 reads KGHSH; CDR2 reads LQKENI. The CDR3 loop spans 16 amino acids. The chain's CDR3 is CASSPPGQPRNQPQHF. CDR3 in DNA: TGTGCCAGCTCACCACCGGGACAGCCCCGCAATCAGCCCCAGCATTTT.

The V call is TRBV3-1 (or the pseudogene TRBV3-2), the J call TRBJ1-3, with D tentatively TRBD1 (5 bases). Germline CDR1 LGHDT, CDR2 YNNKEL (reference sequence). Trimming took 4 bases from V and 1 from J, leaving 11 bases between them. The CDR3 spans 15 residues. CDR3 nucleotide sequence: TGTGCCAGCAGCCTAACTCCAGGGTCTGGAAACACCATATATTTT. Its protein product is CASSLTPGSGNTIYF.

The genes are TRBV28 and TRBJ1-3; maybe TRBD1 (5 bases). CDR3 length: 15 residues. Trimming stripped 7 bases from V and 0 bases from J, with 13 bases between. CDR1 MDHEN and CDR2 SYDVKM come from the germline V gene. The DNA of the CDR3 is TGTGCCAGCACCTCTGACAGCATCTCTGGAAACACCATATATTTT. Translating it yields CASTSDSISGNTIYF.

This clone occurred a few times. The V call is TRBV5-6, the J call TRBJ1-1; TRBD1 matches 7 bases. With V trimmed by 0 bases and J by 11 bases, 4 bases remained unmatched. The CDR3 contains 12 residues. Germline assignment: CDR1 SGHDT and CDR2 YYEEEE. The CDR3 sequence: CASSLATGKAFF. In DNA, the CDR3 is TGTGCCAGCAGCTTGGCGACAGGGAAGGCTTTCTTT.

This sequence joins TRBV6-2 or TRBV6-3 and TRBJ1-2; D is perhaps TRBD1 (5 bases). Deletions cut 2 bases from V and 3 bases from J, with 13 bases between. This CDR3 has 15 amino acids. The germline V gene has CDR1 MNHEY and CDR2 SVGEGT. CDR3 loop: CASSYPQGTYYGYTF. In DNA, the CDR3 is TGTGCCAGCAGTTACCCCCAGGGCACGTACTATGGCTACACCTTC.

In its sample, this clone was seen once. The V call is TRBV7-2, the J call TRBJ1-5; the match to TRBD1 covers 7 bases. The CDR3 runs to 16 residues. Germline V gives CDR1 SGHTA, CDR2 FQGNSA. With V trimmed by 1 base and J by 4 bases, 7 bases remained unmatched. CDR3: CASSLVRGPRNQPQHF. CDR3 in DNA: TGTGCCAGCAGCTTAGTGAGGGGGCCACGAAATCAGCCCCAGCATTTT.

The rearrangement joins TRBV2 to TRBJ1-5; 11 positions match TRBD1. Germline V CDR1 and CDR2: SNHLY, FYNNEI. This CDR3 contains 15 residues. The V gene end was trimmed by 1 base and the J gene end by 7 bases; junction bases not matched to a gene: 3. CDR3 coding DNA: TGTGCCAGCAGTGAAGGGACAGGGGGCAGACAGCCCCAGCATTTT. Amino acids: CASSEGTGGRQPQHF.

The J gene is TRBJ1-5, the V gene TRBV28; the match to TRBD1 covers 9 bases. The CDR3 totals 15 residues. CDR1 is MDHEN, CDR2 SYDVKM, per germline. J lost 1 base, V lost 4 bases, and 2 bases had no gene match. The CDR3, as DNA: TGTGCCAGCAGTTCCACAGGGGGCAGCAATCAGCCCCAGCATTTT. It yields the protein CASSSTGGSNQPQHF.

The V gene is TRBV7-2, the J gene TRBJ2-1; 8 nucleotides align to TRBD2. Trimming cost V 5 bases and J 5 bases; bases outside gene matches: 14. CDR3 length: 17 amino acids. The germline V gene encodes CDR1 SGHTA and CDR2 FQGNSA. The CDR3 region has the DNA TGTGCCAGCAGCCCTCAGTCCAGCGGGAGACTCCACAATGAGCAGTTCTTC. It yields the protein CASSPQSSGRLHNEQFF.

CDR3 DNA sequence: TGTGCCAGCAGTTCCTCCGGGACAGGGGGCGATCGGACCGGGGAGCTGTTTTTT. It is translated as CASSSSGTGGDRTGELFF. The chain recombines TRBV28 with TRBJ2-2; the match to TRBD1 covers 12 bases. V was pared by 4 bases and J by 5 bases, with 11 bases of the junction left unmatched. The CDR3 runs to 18 residues. Germline V gene sequence: CDR1 MDHEN, CDR2 SYDVKM.

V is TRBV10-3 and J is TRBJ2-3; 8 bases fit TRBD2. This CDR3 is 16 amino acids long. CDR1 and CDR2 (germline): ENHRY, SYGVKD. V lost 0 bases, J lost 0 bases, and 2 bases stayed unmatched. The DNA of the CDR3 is TGTGCCATCAGTGAGTCTGGCGGGAGGAGCACAGATACGCAGTATTTT. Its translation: CAISESGGRSTDTQYF.

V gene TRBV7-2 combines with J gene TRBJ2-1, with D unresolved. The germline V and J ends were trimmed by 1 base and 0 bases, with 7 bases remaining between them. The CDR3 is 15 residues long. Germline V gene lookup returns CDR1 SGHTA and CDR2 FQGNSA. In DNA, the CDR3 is TGTGCCAGCAGCTTAGTCCCGAGCTCCTACAATGAGCAGTTCTTC. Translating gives CASSLVPSSYNEQFF.

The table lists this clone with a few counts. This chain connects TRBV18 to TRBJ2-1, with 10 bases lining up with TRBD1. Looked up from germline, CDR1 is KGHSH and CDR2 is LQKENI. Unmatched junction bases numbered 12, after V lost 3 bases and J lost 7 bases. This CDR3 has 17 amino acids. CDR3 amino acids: CASSPLPPGQGRNEQFF. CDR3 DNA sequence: TGTGCCAGCTCACCCTTACCCCCGGGACAGGGGAGGAATGAGCAGTTCTTC. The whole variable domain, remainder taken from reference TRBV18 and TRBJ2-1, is NAGVMQNPRHLVRRRGQEARLRCSPMKGHSHVYWYRQLPEEGLKFMVYLQKENIIDESGMPKERFSAEFPKEGPSILRIQQVVRGDSAAYFCASSPLPPGQGRNEQFFGPGTRLTVL.

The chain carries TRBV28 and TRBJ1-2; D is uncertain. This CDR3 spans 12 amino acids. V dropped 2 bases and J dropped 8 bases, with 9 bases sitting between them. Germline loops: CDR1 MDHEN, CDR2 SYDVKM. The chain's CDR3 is CASSLTRGGYTF. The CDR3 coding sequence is TGTGCCAGCAGTTTAACGCGGGGAGGCTACACCTTC.

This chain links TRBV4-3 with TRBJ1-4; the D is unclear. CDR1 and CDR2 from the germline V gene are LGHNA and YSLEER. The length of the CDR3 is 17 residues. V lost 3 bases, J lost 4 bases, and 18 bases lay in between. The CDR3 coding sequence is TGCGCCAGCAGCCACAACCGAGCCGGGGTTGATAATGAAAAACTGTTTTTT. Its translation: CASSHNRAGVDNEKLFF.